The entry below describes one T cell receptor beta chain. This clone occurred once. Its binding antigen is unknown. The sample holds no much larger clone one base away, and base qualities are not on file. The sample is drawn from a study of Ad26.COV2.S vaccination and SARS-CoV-2 variants (dated by TCRdb to about 2021). With regard to the full study: Vaccine-arm donors came from COV1001, a multicentre, randomized, double-blind, placebo-controlled phase I-IIa trial of Ad26.COV2.S in healthy adults. Ad26.COV2.S was given intramuscularly at 5x10^10 or 1x10^11 viral particles, as a single shot or as two shots 56 days apart. TCRbeta repertoire sequencing was used to assess the specificity and breadth of SARS-CoV-2-reactive T cell receptors after Ad26.COV2.S vaccination. A total of 32 samples were included in the TCR-sequenced set, comprising roughly 20 Ad26.COV2.S vaccine recipients, 5 placebo recipients and 8 SARS-CoV-2 convalescent individuals. Participants in the trial were split at random into five groups of five each, receiving low-dose or high-dose Ad26.COV2.S once or twice, or else placebo on both occasions. Throughout the experiments and outcome assessment, investigators stayed blinded to trial group allocation. The investigation overall reported the following: Vaccine and placebo recipients had similar non-spike TCR breadth, a finding consistent with the vaccine containing only spike. Substantial breadth of spike-specific CD8+ and CD4+ T cell responses was reported after vaccination. The authors noted that total T cell responses may have been underestimated by the TCR breadth and depth analyses. Spike-specific TCR breadth was higher in Ad26.COV2.S recipients than in placebo recipients (P = 0.0014). The study was not powered to compare responses between vaccine doses or regimens.

The immunoSEQ Assay was used to sequence TCRbeta CDR3 regions. After extraction, genomic DNA underwent amplification by bias-controlled multiplex PCR, followed by high-throughput sequencing. In the authors' own workflow: Collapsing and filtering of sequences were performed to quantify the absolute abundance of each unique TCRbeta CDR3 region. T cell fraction was estimated by normalizing TCRbeta template counts to usable DNA, which was measured by amplifying reference genes present in all nucleated cells. Repertoire TCRs were annotated as SARS-CoV-2-specific when V gene, CDR3 amino acid sequence and J gene were exactly matched to a known reactive TCR set. The reference SARS-CoV-2 TCR set was derived from MIRA and filtered for enrichment in COVID-19-positive ImmuneCODE repertoires, a step that removed public or cross-reactive TCRs. Using the MIRA antigens, annotated TCRs were further analysed by specific ORF or by position within an ORF. Breadth was defined as the number of annotated unique rearrangements divided by the total number of unique productive rearrangements, and depth was defined as the summed frequency of the annotated unique rearrangements. Two-sided Wilcoxon rank-sum tests were applied when comparing TCR breadth between groups. What TCRdb holds here is the immuneACCESS table cut down to in-frame rearrangements. Part of the clones is not present; checked against another copy, under half of the missing clones reflect an unresolved V gene, and the others are unexplained. For V, J and clone size, that table is used; D and trimming come from the DNA. The sample table lists 450,000 to 550,000 clones, 80% to 90% of them with a count of one. The ten top clones hold 1.5% to 2% of the sample.

The treatment or condition label on this specimen signifies: around 19 received Ad26.COV2.S at low or high dose, single or two shots; several received placebo; per-sample allocation not given. For vaccine and placebo recipients, the sequenced repertoires came from samples collected on day 63 after the first injection. Between 29 July and 7 August 2020, Cohort 1b enrolled about two dozen adults aged 18-55 years at one site in Boston, USA. Ad26.COV2.S was a replication-incompetent adenovirus type 26 vector that expressed a prefusion-stabilized SARS-CoV-2 spike protein derived from the original Wuhan strain. V is pared back by 4 bases and J by 5 bases, with 10 bases lying between the germline termini. Counted from cysteine to phenylalanine, this CDR3 has 13 amino acids. Only the CDR3 region is kept as DNA, spanning 39 bases read in frame from base 1. The germline V gene encodes CDR1 SGDLS and CDR2 YYNGEE.

Rearrangement joined TRBV9 to TRBJ2-4; the D gene is unclear. The receptor was isolated from a person between 18 and 65 years old who received the Ad26.COV2.S COVID-19 vaccine or a placebo. This specimen was peripheral blood, taken in a trial of Ad26.COV2.S vaccine versus placebo. The CDR3 region reads CASSTDTENIQYF. In nucleotides, the sequence is TGTGCCAGCAGCACCGACACAGAAAACATTCAGTACTTC.